This T cell receptor (beta chain) emerged from a study of graft-versus-host responses after intestinal transplantation. Assay: immunoSEQ multiplex PCR; the TCRdb copy retains only in-frame clones and omits some. Here the sample spans 130,000 to 150,000 clones, nearly 95% being singletons. Study results and limitations: Some GvH clones were seen earlier in gut or blood, suggesting intestinal origin. Association was observed between peak circulating GvH clone levels and early post-transplant HvG declines. Allograft graft-versus-host to host-versus-graft clonal ratios ran high in patients with graft-donor T cell macrochimerism.

About this clone itself: The antigen remains unidentified.

Germline V gene sequence: CDR1 SGHRS, CDR2 YFSETQ. The CDR3 extends over 16 amino acids. Losses at the gene ends were 0 bases for V and 7 bases for J; bases not matched to a gene: 8. The input for sequencing was unstimulated CD4+ T cells sorted from spleen or lymph node cells, taken before intestinal transplant. J is TRBJ2-7 and V is TRBV5-1; TRBD1 agrees at 12 bases. This sequence was found in a human donor who received an intestinal transplant. As DNA, the CDR3 is TGCGCCAGCAGCTTGGGACCGGGACAGGGGGCATCTGAGCAGTACTTC. Translated, it gives CASSLGPGQGASEQYF.